This note documents a single T cell receptor (beta chain) sequence. The protocol was immunoSEQ multiplex PCR, while the TCRdb copy is restricted to in-frame clones and leaves out a portion. The top ten hold approximately 5% of the sample, which has 110,000 or so clones, 82% seen once. This entry comes from a study of T cell responses to AZD1222 COVID-19 vaccine. Germline values: CDR1 SGHTA, CDR2 FQGNSA. Trimming at V came to 1 base and at J to 10 bases, leaving 0 bases not matched to a gene. CDR3 size: 13 residues. The chain links TRBV7-2 to TRBJ2-6; 8 positions match TRBD1. This TCR was sampled from an adult in good health. The sample consisted of peripheral blood, taken on day 0 of AZD1222 vaccination. The DNA for the CDR3 is TGTGCCAGCAGCTTAGGGACAGGGAACGTCCTGACTTTC. It translates to CASSLGTGNVLTF.